What follows is one T cell receptor (beta chain) and its context. This sample stems from a study of T cells in Graves' hyperthyroidism and ophthalmopathy. Trimming pared 1 base from V and 6 bases from J, leaving 9 bases between. The CDR3 consists of 13 residues. Germline V gene data show CDR1 as SGHTA and CDR2 as FQGTGA. The CDR3 regions of TCR beta were amplified from RNA transcripts. RT-PCR in the first round (using the HTBI primer set) targeted the TCR CDR3. MiXCR was run by TCRdb on the multiplex PCR reads, yielding one entry per CDR3 protein. There are a few hundred thousand distinct CDR3 sequences in the sample; 15% to 19% occur only once, and roughly 7.3% lies in the top ten.

The chain recombines TRBV7-3 with TRBJ1-1, with D unresolved. The specimen was blood. This sequence was found in a woman in her thirties with Graves' hyperthyroidism. CDR3: CASSLSRVSEAFF. The CDR3 DNA reads TGTGCCAGCAGCTTAAGCAGAGTTTCTGAAGCTTTCTTT.